Sequencing of this T cell receptor (beta chain) was carried out in a study of T cell responses to AZD1222 COVID-19 vaccine. Study-level points and caveats: Baseline serology detected seropositivity in only five to seven AZD1222 recipients. Two doses of AZD1222 preceded a rise in Spike-specific TCR breadth and depth. Of spike-specific TCRs, nearly half reportedly target regions left unmutated in variants.

Turning to this clone: The antigen is undetermined.

Here immunoSEQ multiplex PCR was the method, and the copy in TCRdb shows in-frame clones only, minus some. The profile shows hundreds of thousands of clones, almost 95% of them singletons. CDR1 and CDR2 from the germline V gene are MDHEN and SYDVKM. V lost 8 bases and J 3 bases, leaving 10 bases between the germline ends. CDR3 length: 13 residues. Second-dose intervals near 4 or 12 weeks were combined. The receptor's source is an adult who received the AZD1222 COVID-19 vaccine. Sequenced here: peripheral blood, sampled 28 days after the second AZD1222 dose. The chain links TRBV28 to TRBJ1-4; D is unresolved. For the CDR3, the DNA is TGTGCCAGCCGGGCGGGCCCTAATGAAAAACTGTTTTTT. It codes for CASRAGPNEKLFF.